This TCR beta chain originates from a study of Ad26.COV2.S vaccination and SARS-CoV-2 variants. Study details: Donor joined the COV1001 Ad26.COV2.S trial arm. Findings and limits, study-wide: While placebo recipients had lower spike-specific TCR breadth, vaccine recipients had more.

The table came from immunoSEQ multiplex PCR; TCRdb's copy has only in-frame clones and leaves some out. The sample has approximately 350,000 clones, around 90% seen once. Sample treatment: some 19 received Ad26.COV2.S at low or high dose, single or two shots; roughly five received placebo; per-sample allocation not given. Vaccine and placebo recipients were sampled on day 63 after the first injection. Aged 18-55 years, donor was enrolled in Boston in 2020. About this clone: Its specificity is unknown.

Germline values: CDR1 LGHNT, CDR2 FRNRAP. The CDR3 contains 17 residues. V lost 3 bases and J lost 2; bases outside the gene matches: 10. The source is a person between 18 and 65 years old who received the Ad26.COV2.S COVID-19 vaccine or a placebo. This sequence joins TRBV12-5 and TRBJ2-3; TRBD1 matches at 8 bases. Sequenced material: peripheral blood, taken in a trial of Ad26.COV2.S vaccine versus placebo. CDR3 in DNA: TGTGCTAGTGGTTTCTCTCCTCGGGACAGGATCACAGATACGCAGTATTTT. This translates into CASGFSPRDRITDTQYF.